This TCR beta chain was obtained from a study of cytomegalovirus exposure and HLA in healthy donors. Study-wide results and limits: A later analysis linked a missense variant in DCLRE1C to the trimming of TCR beta V and J genes.

The PCR employed 60 Vbeta primers together with 13 Jbeta primers. Profiling relied on immunoSEQ multiplex PCR, and the TCRdb table lists in-frame clones only, not all of them. The sample has some 180,000 clones, roughly 88% seen once. In regard to this clone: Its target is unknown.

The CDR3 contains 15 residues. Germline CDR1 reads SGHTA; CDR2 reads FQGNSA. Trimming removed 0 bases from V and 6 bases from J, with 14 bases in between. The chain recombines TRBV7-2 with TRBJ1-2; possible D gene TRBD1, 6 bases. The source of this sequence is a girl aged 2-10 years in good health and CMV-seropositive. The sequenced sample was PBMCs. CDR3 coding DNA: TGTGCCAGCAGCTTAGCTGGCAGGGGAAGGGATGGCTACACCTTC. Its protein is CASSLAGRGRDGYTF.